This passage covers 23 T cell receptor beta chains from one sample sequenced in a study of T cell clonotyping in hematopoietic cell transplantation. Specified time point: recipient sample about 28 days before transplant, after cytoreduction. Some clones are missing from TCRdb's copy, which holds only in-frame ones; the method was immunoSEQ multiplex PCR. The data show about 41,000 clones, with roughly four fifths seen just once and approximately 5.3% held by the top ten. The material sequenced was peripheral blood mononuclear cells, taken before stem cell transplant. These receptors were taken from a man aged 55 to 70 with myelodysplastic syndrome. Some clones in this sample may be carry-over from other donors' samples.

The gene calls are TRBV6-6 and TRBJ1-4, with D possibly being TRBD1 (6 bases). The CDR3 length is 15 residues. Trimming stripped 4 bases from V and 7 bases from J, with 16 bases between. In germline, CDR1 is MNHNY, CDR2 SVGAGI (reference sequence). The CDR3 coding sequence is TGTGCCAGCAGTTCCGGGGGGGCGGGTGCTGAAAAACTGTTTTTT. Encoded protein: CASSSGGAGAEKLFF.

This clone has just one count. The gene calls are TRBV30 and TRBJ1-5; 7 bases are shared with TRBD1. The CDR3 totals 14 residues. The V gene end was trimmed by 5 bases and the J gene end by 1 base; junction bases not matched to a gene: 5. From germline, CDR1 is GTSNPN and CDR2 SVGIG (reference sequence). CDR3: CAWGDSFSNQPQHF. The DNA of the CDR3 is TGTGCCTGGGGGGACAGCTTCAGCAATCAGCCCCAGCATTTT.

The CDR3 here is CASSTRDGSYEQYF. Written as DNA, the CDR3 is TGTGCCAGCAGCACCCGGGACGGAAGCTACGAGCAGTACTTC. V and J are TRBV7-2 and TRBJ2-7; D might be TRBD1 or TRBD2, each matching 5 bases. Trimming shortened V by 5 bases and J by 3 bases, and 14 bases separated the two germline ends. The CDR3 spans 14 residues. Germline V gene data show CDR1 as SGHTA and CDR2 as FQGNSA.

J is TRBJ1-5 and V is TRBV30; D may be TRBD1 (6 bases). CDR3 size: 15 residues. Trimming removed 4 bases from V and 7 bases from J, with 20 bases in between. The V gene's germline CDR1 is GTSNPN and CDR2 SVGIG (reference sequence). Here the CDR3 reads CAWNSVGGVGQPQHF. The CDR3 DNA reads as TGTGCCTGGAACTCTGTAGGGGGGGTCGGGCAGCCCCAGCATTTT. The entire variable domain, with the rest obtained from reference TRBV30 and TRBJ1-5, is as follows: SQTIHQWPATLVQPVGSPLSLECTVEGTSNPNLYWYRQAAGRGLQLLFYSVGIGQISSEVPQNLSASRPQDRQFILSSKKLLLSDSGFYLCAWNSVGGVGQPQHFGDGTRLSIL.

The genes are TRBV30 and TRBJ1-1; unclear D gene. In germline, CDR1 is GTSNPN, CDR2 SVGIG (reference sequence). The CDR3 contains 10 residues. V was cut by 2 bases and J by 5 bases, with 3 bases left in between. The CDR3 here is CAWSRTEAFF. The CDR3 DNA follows: TGTGCCTGGAGTCGGACTGAAGCTTTCTTT. Filled out from reference TRBV30 and TRBJ1-1, the complete variable domain reads SQTIHQWPATLVQPVGSPLSLECTVEGTSNPNLYWYRQAAGRGLQLLFYSVGIGQISSEVPQNLSASRPQDRQFILSSKKLLLSDSGFYLCAWSRTEAFFGQGTRLTVV.

This clone was seen just once. The genes are TRBV28 and TRBJ1-1; 7 nucleotides agree with TRBD1. The junction had 4 bases not matched to a gene; V was cut back by 7 bases and J by 8 bases. Germline loops: CDR1 MDHEN, CDR2 SYDVKM. The CDR3 contains 11 residues. In DNA form, the CDR3 reads TGTGCCAGCACCCGGACAGGAGAAGCTTTCTTT. Protein product: CASTRTGEAFF.

The rearrangement uses TRBV9 and TRBJ1-2, with a possible D match to TRBD1 (6 bases). CDR3 length equals 16 residues. Trimming removed 0 bases at V and 8 bases at J, with 20 bases between. Germline CDR1 reads SGDLS; CDR2 reads YYNGEE. The CDR3 reads CASSVDPFQDRRGYTF. Written as DNA, the CDR3 is TGTGCCAGCAGCGTAGACCCATTTCAGGACAGACGGGGCTACACCTTC. Supplemented by reference TRBV9 and TRBJ1-2, the full variable domain reads DSGVTQTPKHLITATGQRVTLRCSPRSGDLSVYWYQQSLDQGLQFLIQYYNGEERAKGNILERFSAQQFPDLHSELNLSSLELGDSALYFCASSVDPFQDRRGYTFGSGTRLTVV.

Only a few counts were recorded for this clone. V usage is TRBV11-2 and J usage is TRBJ2-7, with 7 bases identical to TRBD2. The CDR3 is 16 amino acids. Trimming cost V 4 bases and J 11 bases; bases outside gene matches: 20. The germline CDR1 and CDR2 sequences are SGHAT and FQNNGV. CDR3: CASSSVGGTAPAREYF. As DNA, the CDR3 is TGTGCCAGCAGCTCGGTGGGGGGGACGGCCCCTGCCCGGGAGTACTTC.

The gene calls are TRBV5-8 and TRBJ1-3; possible D gene TRBD1, 5 bases. Germline CDR1 is SGHTS and CDR2 is YDEGEE. Deletions cut 4 bases from V and 0 bases from J, with 17 bases between. The CDR3 is made up of 17 amino acids. The CDR3 region has the DNA TGTGCCAGCAGCATCCCGGGACTCACGCTCTCTGGAAACACCATATATTTT. It encodes CASSIPGLTLSGNTIYF.

This clone showed up just once. The rearrangement uses TRBV10-1 and TRBJ1-5; 9 bases are a match to TRBD1. The CDR3 has 17 residues. CDR1 WNHNN and CDR2 SYGVQD come from the germline V gene (reference sequence). V gave up 5 bases and J gave up 4 bases; unmatched junction bases: 12. CDR3 protein: CASSYIPDRGVNQPQHF. CDR3 coding DNA: TGCGCCAGCAGTTATATACCGGACAGGGGCGTAAATCAGCCCCAGCATTTT.

This chain joins TRBV5-6 and TRBJ2-5; D is unresolved. Deletions cut 5 bases from V and 0 bases from J, with 5 bases between. The CDR3 spans 12 residues. Germline-derived CDR1 and CDR2 are SGHDT and YYEEEE. The CDR3 here is CASSYNQETQYF. The CDR3 DNA sequence: TGTGCCAGCAGTTATAACCAAGAGACCCAGTACTTC. Together with reference TRBV5-6 and TRBJ2-5, the CDR3 gives the full variable domain: DAGVTQSPTHLIKTRGQQVTLRCSPKSGHDTVSWYQQALGQGPQFIFQYYEEEERQRGNFPDRFSGHQFPNYSSELNVNALLLGDSALYLCASSYNQETQYFGPGTRLLVL.

This chain connects TRBV19 to TRBJ2-2; 9 nucleotides match TRBD1. This CDR3 spans 15 amino acids. Losses at the gene ends were 7 bases for V and 3 bases for J; bases not matched to a gene: 6. CDR1 is LNHDA and CDR2 is SQIVND in the germline V gene (reference sequence). CDR3 residues: CASTGTGMDTGELFF. The CDR3 DNA reads TGTGCCAGTACCGGGACAGGGATGGACACCGGGGAGCTGTTTTTT.

V and J are TRBV5-5 and TRBJ2-7; D is uncertain. V gave up 1 base and J gave up 0 bases, with 8 bases separating them. The CDR3 is made up of 14 amino acids. The V gene's germline CDR1 is SGHKS and CDR2 YYEKEE (reference sequence). For the CDR3, the DNA is TGTGCCAGCAGCTTGTCGGCCGGCTCCTACGAGCAGTACTTC. It yields the protein CASSLSAGSYEQYF.

The gene calls are TRBV5-6 and TRBJ2-7, with D possibly being TRBD1 (6 bases). This CDR3 region has 18 residues. V lost 0 bases and J lost 4, with 23 bases in between. The V gene's germline CDR1 is SGHDT and CDR2 YYEEEE. DNA for the CDR3: TGTGCCAGCAGCTTGGCGGCCAGGGGAACGCCTACGCTATACGAGCAGTACTTC. This gives the protein CASSLAARGTPTLYEQYF.

The chain employs TRBV9 and TRBJ1-3, with D hard to call. Trimming removed 0 bases from V and 4 bases from J, with 17 bases in between. This CDR3 contains 17 residues. Germline assignment: CDR1 SGDLS and CDR2 YYNGEE. Here the CDR3 DNA reads TGTGCCAGCAGCGTAGACCCGGAGGTTAGACGGGGAAACACCATATATTTT. It is translated as CASSVDPEVRRGNTIYF.

The chain uses TRBV30 and TRBJ1-2; D gene uncertain. CDR3 length: 14 amino acids. V was clipped by 3 bases and J by 6 bases, with 17 bases between them. Germline V gene sequence: CDR1 GTSNPN, CDR2 SVGIG (reference sequence). CDR3 sequence reads: CAWSTAGAANGYTF. CDR3 nucleotide sequence: TGTGCCTGGAGCACAGCGGGCGCGGCAAATGGCTACACCTTC.

The gene calls are TRBV5-1 and TRBJ2-5, with D possibly TRBD2 on 5 matching bases. The V end was cut by 4 bases, the J end by 1 base, with 14 bases between. The V gene's germline CDR1 is SGHRS and CDR2 YFSETQ. The CDR3 consists of 15 residues. Written as DNA, the CDR3 is TGCGCCAGCAGCGCAACGACTACTCTCCAAGAGACCCAGTACTTC. This gives the protein CASSATTTLQETQYF.

This chain connects TRBV29-1 to TRBJ2-7; D ambiguous. The length of the CDR3 is 13 residues. Germline CDR1 is SQVTM and CDR2 is ANQGSEA. V was trimmed by 3 bases and J by 0 bases, leaving 9 bases between them. The CDR3 loop is CSVEAGNSYEQYF. CDR3 DNA sequence: TGCAGCGTTGAGGCCGGCAACTCCTACGAGCAGTACTTC.

The gene calls are TRBV29-1 and TRBJ2-2, with 7 bases aligning to TRBD1. The CDR3 extends over 15 amino acids. V lost 2 bases and J lost 3; bases outside the gene matches: 6. Looked up from germline, CDR1 is SQVTM and CDR2 is ANQGSEA. CDR3 in amino acids: CSVENPQGDTGELFF. The CDR3 DNA sequence: TGCAGCGTTGAAAACCCCCAGGGGGACACCGGGGAGCTGTTTTTT.

The chain employs TRBV7-2 and TRBJ1-3; D possibly corresponds to TRBD1 (6 bases). The CDR3 is made up of 17 amino acids. Trimming took 5 bases from V and 4 from J, leaving 21 bases between them. Germline values: CDR1 SGHTA, CDR2 FQGNSA. CDR3 nucleotides: TGTGCCAGCAGCCGTGTAGTGTCGGGGGCGCGGGGAAACACCATATATTTT. This gives the protein CASSRVVSGARGNTIYF.

V and J are TRBV19 and TRBJ2-7, with TRBD1 identical over 10 bases. The CDR3 extends over 14 amino acids. The germline V gene encodes CDR1 LNHDA and CDR2 SQIVND (reference sequence). The J segment lost 2 bases and the V segment lost 3 bases, leaving 1 base of the junction unmatched. CDR3 protein: CASSMGTGAYEQYF. CDR3 in DNA: TGTGCCAGTAGTATGGGGACAGGGGCCTACGAGCAGTACTTC. The whole variable domain, remainder taken from reference TRBV19 and TRBJ2-7, is DGGITQSPKYLFRKEGQNVTLSCEQNLNHDAMYWYRQDPGQGLRLIYYSQIVNDFQKGDIAEGYSVSREKKESFPLTVTSAQKNPTAFYLCASSMGTGAYEQYFGPGTRLTVT.

The chain recombines TRBV2 with TRBJ1-2; 12 bases match TRBD1. Germline CDR1 SNHLY, CDR2 FYNNEI. V was pared by 0 bases and J by 5 bases, with 1 base of the junction left unmatched. The CDR3 loop spans 15 amino acids. This CDR3 is CASSEAGQGAYGYTF. The CDR3 DNA reads as TGTGCCAGCAGTGAAGCGGGACAGGGGGCTTATGGCTACACCTTC.

Regarding this clone: Because it lacks the conserved phenylalanine or tryptophan at the end, this CDR3 is likely a read error. Because the CDR3's place on the DNA is in doubt, the DNA is left out and the CDR3 is given as listed by TCRdb. This rearrangement joins TRBV9 to TRBJ1-2; the table's D call, TRBD1, was not checked against the DNA. Including both end residues, the CDR3 is 14 amino acids long. Germline CDR1 is SGDLS and CDR2 is YYNGEE. CDR3 sequence reads: CASSEGGGQGIQFD.